Below are 20 T cell receptor beta chains sequenced from a single sample in a study of blood T cell repertoires in COVID-19. Sequencing used immunoSEQ multiplex PCR; TCRdb keeps in-frame clones, though not all of them. The data contain about 220,000 clones, about four fifths of them singletons. Sequenced sample: PBMCs or T cells enriched from blood (not recorded which). All receptors come from a woman in her forties with acute COVID-19.

The table lists this clone with a count of one. This sequence joins TRBV5-1 and TRBJ1-4, with 8 positions matching TRBD1. The V gene's germline CDR1 is SGHRS and CDR2 YFSETQ. The CDR3 contains 14 residues. V lost 5 bases, J lost 6 bases, and 6 bases stayed unmatched. CDR3 nucleotides: TGCGCCAGCAGGGCAGGACAGGGAGATGAAAAACTGTTTTTT. It specifies CASRAGQGDEKLFF.

The count of this clone is one. The gene calls are TRBV18 and TRBJ1-4; 8 nucleotides match TRBD1. The length of the CDR3 is 16 residues. Per germline, CDR1 KGHSH and CDR2 LQKENI. J lost 4 bases, V lost 3 bases, and 7 bases had no gene match. CDR3: CASSPSGTGDNEKLFF. CDR3 nucleotides: TGTGCCAGCTCACCTTCGGGGACAGGCGATAATGAAAAACTGTTTTTT.

The gene calls are TRBV5-1 and TRBJ2-1, with unresolved D. The CDR3 length is 12 residues. CDR1 is SGHRS and CDR2 is YFSETQ in the germline V gene. V was clipped by 5 bases and J by 3 bases, with 6 bases between them. CDR3 region: CASRSGYNEQFF. The CDR3 nucleotides read TGCGCCAGCAGGTCAGGCTACAATGAGCAGTTCTTC. Looking up the rest from reference TRBV5-1 and TRBJ2-1 gives the full variable domain: KAGVTQTPRYLIKTRGQQVTLSCSPISGHRSVSWYQQTPGQGLQFLFEYFSETQRNKGNFPGRFSGRQFSNSRSEMNVSTLELGDSALYLCASRSGYNEQFFGPGTRLTVL.

The rearrangement joins TRBV28 to TRBJ2-5; no definite D call. Trimming cost V 3 bases and J 0 bases, with 20 bases left between them. Per the germline V gene, CDR1 is MDHEN and CDR2 is SYDVKM. The CDR3 runs 18 residues. The CDR3 DNA sequence: TGTGCCAGCAGTTTCTCCCTAGACCCCGACTCCCACCAAGAGACCCAGTACTTC. Its protein product is CASSFSLDPDSHQETQYF. Filled out from reference TRBV28 and TRBJ2-5, the complete variable domain reads DVKVTQSSRYLVKRTGEKVFLECVQDMDHENMFWYRQDPGLGLRLIYFSYDVKMKEKGDIPEGYSVSREKKERFSLILESASTNQTSMYLCASSFSLDPDSHQETQYFGPGTRLLVL.

This clone has only a few counts. The V gene is TRBV4-1, the J gene TRBJ2-2, with D maybe TRBD1 (5 bases). V lost 4 bases and J lost 0, with 15 bases in between. Looked up from germline, CDR1 is MGHRA and CDR2 is YSYEKL. CDR3 length: 17 amino acids. The DNA for the CDR3 is TGCGCCAGCAGCCCCAGTGGCAGGGTATCGAACACCGGGGAGCTGTTTTTT. Protein product: CASSPSGRVSNTGELFF.

CDR3 nucleotides: TGTGCCAGCAGTGTGACAGGGGTGGTAGATGGCTACACCTTC. Its protein product is CASSVTGVVDGYTF. The chain uses TRBV2 and TRBJ1-2; 8 bases map to TRBD1. V dropped 4 bases and J dropped 6; count of bases not matched to a gene: 7. Germline V gene data show CDR1 as SNHLY and CDR2 as FYNNEI. The CDR3 loop spans 14 amino acids.

V and J are TRBV18 and TRBJ1-5, with 10 bases identical to TRBD1. The CDR3 consists of 16 residues. Losses at the gene ends were 5 bases for V and 5 bases for J; bases not matched to a gene: 9. Per the germline V gene, CDR1 is KGHSH and CDR2 is LQKENI. CDR3 residues: CASSTRDRGLYQPQHF. The CDR3 DNA sequence: TGTGCCAGCTCAACGCGAGACAGGGGGCTTTATCAGCCCCAGCATTTT.

The CDR3 region is CASSKTGAASPLHF. In DNA, the CDR3 is TGTGCCAGCAGCAAAACAGGGGCGGCTTCACCCCTCCACTTT. The V gene is TRBV7-3, the J gene TRBJ1-6, with 7 nucleotides matching TRBD1. The CDR3 loop spans 14 amino acids. Per germline, CDR1 SGHTA and CDR2 FQGTGA. V shed 5 bases and J 9 bases; nucleotides not matched to a gene: 7.

This clone was detected only once. The chain combines TRBV15 with TRBJ2-3; TRBD1 matches at 7 bases. CDR3 length equals 14 residues. The J segment lost 2 bases and the V segment lost 6 bases, leaving 5 bases of the junction unmatched. Germline CDR1 LNHNV, CDR2 YYDKDF (reference sequence). The CDR3 spells CATRRQGPTDTQYF. Here the CDR3 DNA reads TGTGCCACCAGGAGACAGGGTCCCACAGATACGCAGTATTTT.

The chain combines TRBV11-2 with TRBJ1-6, with 7 positions matching TRBD1. Germline CDR1 reads SGHAT; CDR2 reads FQNNGV. CDR3 length equals 16 residues. The V gene end was trimmed by 1 base and the J gene end by 6 bases; junction bases not matched to a gene: 6. Here the CDR3 reads CASSLGTGRINSPLHF. CDR3 bases: TGTGCCAGCAGCTTAGGGACAGGTCGGATTAATTCACCCCTCCACTTT.

The chain combines TRBV7-2 with TRBJ2-3; a weak D match, TRBD1 (5 bases). From germline, CDR1 is SGHTA and CDR2 FQGNSA. V gave up 2 bases and J gave up 1 base, with 7 bases separating them. The CDR3 has 14 residues. The CDR3 region is CASSLWGRTDTQYF. Written as DNA, the CDR3 is TGTGCCAGCAGCTTATGGGGCCGCACAGATACGCAGTATTTT.

This chain links TRBV5-6 with TRBJ1-2; 9 nucleotides align to TRBD1. Losses at the gene ends were 4 bases for V and 1 base for J; bases not matched to a gene: 2. The CDR3 spans 14 residues. The germline CDR1 and CDR2 sequences are SGHDT and YYEEEE. The CDR3 nucleotides are TGTGCCAGCAGCCTGGACAGGGGTAACTATGGCTACACCTTC. Protein: CASSLDRGNYGYTF.

The rearrangement joins TRBV7-2 to TRBJ2-7; no clear D gene. The CDR3 spans 13 residues. Germline V gene sequence: CDR1 SGHTA, CDR2 FQGNSA. The V and J ends lost 3 bases and 2 bases respectively, with 8 bases between them. For the CDR3, the DNA is TGTGCCAGCAGCTTCGAGCTAGCCTACGAGCAGTACTTC. It specifies CASSFELAYEQYF.

The chain recombines TRBV7-9 with TRBJ2-7, with 14 bases aligning to TRBD2. The length of the CDR3 is 15 residues. V shed 3 bases and J 7 bases; nucleotides not matched to a gene: 5. Germline CDR1 and CDR2: SEHNR and FQNEAQ (reference sequence). The CDR3 nucleotides are TGTGCCAGCAGCTTTGGGACTAGCGGGAGTGAAGAGCAGTACTTC. It yields the protein CASSFGTSGSEEQYF.

The chain links TRBV27 to TRBJ2-3; 7 bases are a match to TRBD1. The CDR3 consists of 11 residues. Germline V CDR1 and CDR2: MNHEY, SMNVEV (reference sequence). V gave up 7 bases and J gave up 11 bases; unmatched junction bases: 6. Written as DNA, the CDR3 is TGTGCCAGCACTCAGGGGGACAGGCAGTATTTT. It is translated as CASTQGDRQYF.

V gene TRBV2 combines with J gene TRBJ1-5; 10 nucleotides line up with TRBD1. This CDR3 region has 14 residues. V lost 6 bases to trimming and J lost 6 bases; unmatched junction nucleotides: 5. Germline assignment: CDR1 SNHLY and CDR2 FYNNEI. This chain's CDR3 is CASSLGTGVQPQHF. DNA for the CDR3: TGTGCCAGCAGCCTTGGGACAGGGGTTCAGCCCCAGCATTTT.

The V call is TRBV7-2, the J call TRBJ2-7; D uncertain. V gave up 2 bases and J gave up 0 bases, with 5 bases separating them. Germline CDR1 is SGHTA and CDR2 is FQGNSA. The CDR3 contains 13 residues. CDR3 coding DNA: TGTGCCAGCAGCTTATTCGGCTCCTACGAGCAGTACTTC. Translation: CASSLFGSYEQYF.

The J gene is TRBJ1-5, the V gene TRBV7-2; TRBD1 aligns across 7 bases. V lost 3 bases and J lost 8; bases outside the gene matches: 10. The CDR3 is 15 residues long. Germline loops: CDR1 SGHTA, CDR2 FQGNSA. CDR3 amino acids: CASSFRPGGTKPQHF. CDR3 coding DNA: TGTGCCAGCAGCTTCCGTCCAGGGGGTACGAAGCCCCAGCATTTT. Together with reference TRBV7-2 and TRBJ1-5, the CDR3 gives the full variable domain: GAGVSQSPSNKVTEKGKDVELRCDPISGHTALYWYRQSLGQGLEFLIYFQGNSAPDKSGLPSDRFSAERTGGSVSTLTIQRTQQEDSAVYLCASSFRPGGTKPQHFGDGTRLSIL.

This chain connects TRBV7-3 to TRBJ2-3; 7 positions match TRBD2. This CDR3 is built from 16 residues. Trimming cost V 5 bases and J 3 bases; bases outside gene matches: 11. Germline lookup yields CDR1 SGHTA and CDR2 FQGTGA. In DNA form, the CDR3 reads TGTGCCAGCAGCCTAGGGGACTACCGTAAAACAGATACGCAGTATTTT. Encoded protein: CASSLGDYRKTDTQYF. The entire variable domain, with the rest obtained from reference TRBV7-3 and TRBJ2-3, is as follows: GAGVSQTPSNKVTEKGKYVELRCDPISGHTALYWYRQSLGQGPEFLIYFQGTGAADDSGLPNDRFFAVRPEGSVSTLKIQRTERGDSAVYLCASSLGDYRKTDTQYFGPGTRLTVL.

The chain couples TRBV24-1 to TRBJ2-7; D is ambiguous. CDR1 and CDR2 from the germline V gene are KGHDR and SFDVKD. V was shortened by 0 bases and J by 5 bases, with 7 bases between the two germline ends. This CDR3 spans 13 amino acids. The CDR3 protein is CATSDLSRDEQYF. DNA of the CDR3: TGTGCCACCAGTGATTTGTCCCGAGACGAGCAGTACTTC.